These 29 T cell receptor beta chains came from one sample sequenced in a study of tumor-infiltrating lymphocytes in primary liver carcinoma (dated by TCRdb to between 2016 and 2019). Sequencing relied on an Illumina HiSeq 2500. Using a constant-region primer and ProtoScript II reverse transcriptase, TCRbeta-specific cDNA was reverse-transcribed from 450 to 650 ng total RNA. TCRbeta libraries were built with three nested multiplex PCR rounds, a slightly modified ARM-PCR procedure. Multiplex TRBV1-TRBV30 forward primers and a Cbeta reverse primer were used in the first two PCR rounds, each of which was run for approximately 11 cycles. TCRdb redid the processing of the public reads, applying fastp at Q25 and MiXCR, and retained in-frame beta chains. Entries that share a CDR3 protein sequence are merged under the most common genes and DNA. The sample profile shows fewer than 350,000 distinct CDR3 sequences; roughly two thirds of them were found once. The top ten hold approximately 9% of the sample.

Blood RNA was extracted from unsorted whole blood using TRIzol reagent, and germline DNA was obtained with the DNeasy Blood & Tissue kit. Sequencing was carried out using peripheral blood. The origin of the receptors is a man aged 40-49 years with primary liver carcinoma and hepatitis B virus infection.

Concerning this clonotype itself: This sequence may be a read error, since a much larger clone differs from it by one base. This sequence joins TRBV29-1 and TRBJ2-1, with TRBD2 identical over 10 bases. This CDR3 contains 15 residues. Germline CDR1 SQVTM, CDR2 ANQGSEA. CDR3 sequence reads: CSVGGLANIYNGQFF. The CDR3 nucleotides read TGCAGCGTTGGGGGACTAGCGAATATCTACAATGGGCAGTTCTTC.

Concerning this clonotype itself: The junction and the germline gene differ at one end; a read error may be behind it. The gene calls are TRBV6-2 or TRBV6-3 and TRBJ1-5, with TRBD1 matching 12 bases. Looked up from germline, CDR1 is MNHEY and CDR2 is SVGEGT. The CDR3 covers 18 residues. The DNA for the CDR3 is TGTGCCAGCAGTTACTCGAGGGGACAGGGGGCTTCAAATCGGCCCCAGCATTTT. Protein product: CASSYSRGQGASNRPQHF.

Remarks on this clonotype: Given a much more abundant clone one base away, this may be a read error. The chain couples TRBV11-2 to TRBJ2-7; 7 nucleotides line up with TRBD1. After removal of 5 bases from V and 3 bases from J, the junction contained 7 bases not matched to a gene. This CDR3 contains 14 residues. The V gene's germline CDR1 is SGHAT and CDR2 FQNNGV. CDR3 DNA sequence: TGTGCCAGCAGCATATGGGCAGGGGGCTACGAGCAGTACTTC. It is translated as CASSIWAGGYEQYF.

The chain combines TRBV30 with TRBJ2-1, with 14 bases identical to TRBD2. Germline CDR1 and CDR2: GTSNPN and SVGIG (reference sequence). The V gene end was trimmed by 2 bases and the J gene end by 12 bases; junction bases not matched to a gene: 6. The CDR3 extends over 14 amino acids. In nucleotides, the CDR3 is TGTGCCTGGAGTCCGGGACTAGCGGGAGTCGGGCAGTTCTTC. Protein sequence: CAWSPGLAGVGQFF.

This clonotype was found once. An end of the junction differs from the germline gene, which may be a read error. This chain uses TRBV12-3 or TRBV12-4 with TRBJ1-4, with 7 bases matching TRBD1. The CDR3 totals 15 residues. In DNA form, the CDR3 reads TGTGCCAGCAGAGCAACAGGGGAAACTAATGAGAAACTGTTTTTT. Residues: CASRATGETNEKLFF.

This clonotype has only a few counts. This chain connects TRBV6-5 to TRBJ1-1; no firm D call. The germline V and J ends were trimmed by 4 bases and 1 base, with 10 bases remaining between them. The CDR3 has 14 amino acids. Germline V gives CDR1 MNHEY, CDR2 SVGAGI. The CDR3 loop is CASSFRKGNTEAFF. The DNA of the CDR3 is TGTGCCAGCAGTTTCAGAAAGGGGAACACTGAAGCTTTCTTT.

A word on this clonotype: A much larger clone is a single base away; this may be a read error. Because the CDR3 is missing its conserved closing phenylalanine or tryptophan, this is likely a read error. This chain connects TRBV4-2 to TRBJ2-7, with 12 bases lining up with TRBD2. Germline assignment: CDR1 LGHNA and CDR2 YNFKEQ. The CDR3 consists of 14 residues. V lost 4 bases and J lost 4; bases outside the gene matches: 2. CDR3 coding DNA: TGTGCCAGCAGCCCTAGCGGGAGGGGATACGAGCAGTACTTA. Its translation is CASSPSGRGYEQYL.

There are many counts of this clonotype. The chain uses TRBV4-1 and TRBJ2-7; TRBD2 aligns across 14 bases. CDR3 length: 15 residues. Trimming cost V 0 bases and J 11 bases; bases outside gene matches: 6. The germline V gene has CDR1 MGHRA and CDR2 YSYEKL. The CDR3 region is CASSQDPGLAGAKYF. CDR3 bases: TGCGCCAGCAGCCAAGATCCGGGACTAGCGGGAGCAAAGTACTTC.

The chain recombines TRBV7-8 with TRBJ2-1, with D tentatively TRBD2 (5 bases). Looked up from germline, CDR1 is SGHVS and CDR2 is FQNEAQ. Between the trimmed V and J ends, which lost 5 bases and 4 bases, there was a span of 15 bases. The CDR3 covers 15 residues. Here the CDR3 reads CASSQRWERYNEQFF. The CDR3 region has the DNA TGTGCCAGCAGCCAGAGGTGGGAGAGGTACAATGAGCAGTTCTTC. The entire variable domain, with the rest obtained from reference TRBV7-8 and TRBJ2-1, is as follows: GAGVSQSPRYKVAKRGQDVALRCDPISGHVSLFWYQQALGQGPEFLTYFQNEAQLDKSGLPSDRFFAERPEGSVSTLKIQRTQQEDSAVYLCASSQRWERYNEQFFGPGTRLTVL.

This clonotype was observed a single time. Germline and junction disagree at one end, which may indicate a read error. The CDR3 DNA sequence: TGCTCCATCAGGGCCGACGCCGACTATGGCTACACCTTC. It translates to CSIRADADYGYTF. The V call is TRBV10-3, the J call TRBJ1-2; D might be TRBD1 (5 bases). Germline CDR1 reads ENHRY; CDR2 reads SYGVKD. The CDR3 extends over 13 amino acids.

In regard to this clonotype: An end of the junction differs from the germline gene, which may be a read error. V usage is TRBV29-1 and J usage is TRBJ2-5; 11 nucleotides match TRBD2. This CDR3 contains 16 residues. Per the germline V gene, CDR1 is SQVTM and CDR2 is ANQGSEA. The CDR3, as DNA: TGCAGCGTTGAAGGGACTAGCGGGTTACCCCATGAGACCCATTACTTC. Encoded protein: CSVEGTSGLPHETHYF.

This clonotype was seen only once. Given a much more abundant clone one base away, this may be a read error. The gene calls are TRBV4-2 and TRBJ1-3; D not certain. CDR1 and CDR2 (germline): LGHNA, YNFKEQ. Between the trimmed V and J ends, which lost 4 bases and 3 bases, there was a span of 7 bases. CDR3 length: 13 residues. The CDR3 sequence is CASSLLGGNTIYF. CDR3 DNA: TGTGCCAGCAGCCTCTTGGGTGGAAACACCATATATTTT.

Of note for this clonotype: Germline and junction disagree at one end, which may indicate a read error. CDR3 bases: TGTGCCAGCAGTGATGGGACTAGCGGGATCCCATCAGGGTACGAGCACTACTTC. It codes for CASSDGTSGIPSGYEHYF. The chain couples TRBV6-4 to TRBJ2-7, with TRBD2 matching over 13 bases. Germline V gene data show CDR1 as MRHNA and CDR2 as SNTAGT. The CDR3 runs 18 residues.

As for this clonotype: One base away lies a much larger clone, so this may be a sequencing read error. This CDR3 fails to terminate in the conserved phenylalanine or tryptophan, so it likely reflects a read error. This sequence joins TRBV12-3 or TRBV12-4 and TRBJ1-1; a weak D match, TRBD1 (5 bases). V shed 6 bases and J shed 2 bases, with 10 bases lying between them. CDR3 size: 13 residues. The CDR3 protein is CASRTGTNTEAFC. In nucleotides, the CDR3 is TGTGCCAGCAGGACCGGGACTAACACTGAAGCTTTCTGT.

The V call is TRBV7-3, the J call TRBJ2-3; 8 nucleotides line up with TRBD2. The germline V gene encodes CDR1 SGHTA and CDR2 FQGTGA. There are 14 residues in the CDR3. Losses at the gene ends were 2 bases for V and 6 bases for J; bases not matched to a gene: 4. CDR3 sequence: CASSLGLAADTQYF. The CDR3 DNA sequence: TGTGCCAGCAGCTTAGGACTAGCAGCTGATACGCAGTATTTT.

This clonotype was seen only once. The V gene is TRBV7-9, the J gene TRBJ2-5; D possibly corresponds to TRBD2 (5 bases). Germline V gene lookup returns CDR1 SEHNR and CDR2 FQNEAQ (reference sequence). The V end was cut by 7 bases, the J end by 9 bases, with 21 bases between. This CDR3 is 14 amino acids long. The DNA for the CDR3 is TGTGCCAGCAACCCGGACTCGATCAGTGAGGCCCAGTACTTC. This codes for CASNPDSISEAQYF.

This clonotype has just a few counts. The chain recombines TRBV5-1 with TRBJ2-7, with a weak D call TRBD1 (6 bases). The CDR3 is 14 amino acids. The germline V and J ends were trimmed by 0 bases and 5 bases, with 12 bases remaining between them. CDR1 SGHRS and CDR2 YFSETQ come from the germline V gene. The CDR3 sequence: CASSLGQGRDEQYF. CDR3 nucleotides: TGCGCCAGCAGCTTGGGGCAGGGGCGAGACGAGCAGTACTTC. Looking up the rest from reference TRBV5-1 and TRBJ2-7 gives the full variable domain: KAGVTQTPRYLIKTRGQQVTLSCSPISGHRSVSWYQQTPGQGLQFLFEYFSETQRNKGNFPGRFSGRQFSNSRSEMNVSTLELGDSALYLCASSLGQGRDEQYFGPGTRLTVT.

To note about this clonotype: A single base separates this from a much larger clone, so it may be a read error. This chain joins TRBV11-2 and TRBJ1-2; the D is unclear. The CDR3 runs to 14 residues. The germline V and J ends were trimmed by 1 base and 5 bases, with 11 bases remaining between them. Germline V gives CDR1 SGHAT, CDR2 FQNNGV. CDR3 sequence: CASSLGSSNYGYTF. In DNA, the CDR3 is TGTGCCAGCAGCTTAGGCTCCTCGAATTATGGCTACACCTTC. Full variable domain (outside the CDR3, taken from reference TRBV11-2 and TRBJ1-2): EAGVAQSPRYKIIEKRQSVAFWCNPISGHATLYWYQQILGQGPKLLIQFQNNGVVDDSQLPKDRFSAERLKGVDSTLKIQPAKLEDSAVYLCASSLGSSNYGYTFGSGTRLTVV.

This clonotype came up a few times. For the CDR3, the DNA is TGTGCCAGCACCGAAGCCTGGGAGCTGTTTTTT. This sequence encodes CASTEAWELFF. The V call is TRBV6-1, the J call TRBJ2-2; D ambiguous. This CDR3 is built from 11 residues. V shed 7 bases and J shed 9 bases, with 9 bases lying between them. Germline CDR1 is MNHNS and CDR2 is SASEGT.

This clonotype was seen only a few times. This chain connects TRBV14 to TRBJ2-3; 9 bases align to TRBD1. From germline, CDR1 is SGHDN and CDR2 FVKESK. V shed 1 base, J shed 4 bases, and the junction held 9 bases outside the gene matches. The length of the CDR3 is 17 residues. The CDR3 here is CASSQVGPGQGPDTQYF. The CDR3 DNA reads as TGTGCCAGCAGCCAAGTGGGTCCGGGACAGGGACCAGATACGCAGTATTTT.

CDR3 sequence (DNA): TGTGCCAGCAGCGGAAGGGCTAGCGGGAGGTTCCACGAGCAGTACTTC. Protein sequence: CASSGRASGRFHEQYF. The chain is built from TRBV5-6 and TRBJ2-7; TRBD2 agrees at 11 bases. The CDR3 consists of 16 residues. Germline V lookup: CDR1 SGHDT, CDR2 YYEEEE. V was clipped by 4 bases and J by 5 bases; unmatched bases: 11. Full variable domain (outside the CDR3, taken from reference TRBV5-6 and TRBJ2-7): DAGVTQSPTHLIKTRGQQVTLRCSPKSGHDTVSWYQQALGQGPQFIFQYYEEEERQRGNFPDRFSGHQFPNYSSELNVNALLLGDSALYLCASSGRASGRFHEQYFGPGTRLTVT.

About this clonotype: This may be a read error: a much more frequent sequence differs by one nucleotide. This sequence joins TRBV12-3 or TRBV12-4 and TRBJ2-1, with TRBD2 identical over 10 bases. Unmatched junction bases numbered 3, after V lost 6 bases and J lost 1 base. This CDR3 has 15 amino acids. The CDR3 region is CASSTSGISYNEQFF. CDR3 DNA sequence: TGTGCCAGCAGCACTAGCGGGATTTCCTACAATGAGCAGTTCTTC.

Note on this clonotype: This could be a read error, since a much larger clone is one nucleotide away. This sequence joins TRBV4-2 and TRBJ2-1; D not resolved. V lost 4 bases and J lost 8, with 15 bases in between. The CDR3 length is 14 residues. In germline, CDR1 is LGHNA, CDR2 YNFKEQ. CDR3 bases: TGTGCCAGCAGCCCGGTCGGCTCCCAGGATGAGCAGTTCTTC. Translation gives CASSPVGSQDEQFF.

About this clonotype: Sequence at one end of the junction differs from germline and may be a read error. The rearrangement links TRBV6-1 to TRBJ1-6, with no clear D. Germline CDR1 reads MNHNS; CDR2 reads SASEGT. This CDR3 region has 12 residues. The CDR3 DNA is TGTGTCAGCACGGACTATAATTCACCCCTCCACTTT. It is translated as CVSTDYNSPLHF.

This clonotype was counted once. A junction end diverges from the germline sequence, so it may reflect a read error. CDR3 nucleotide sequence: TGTGCCAGCAGTCTAGGGTCCTACAGTGAGCAGTTCTTC. Protein: CASSLGSYSEQFF. The V gene is TRBV12-3 or TRBV12-4, the J gene TRBJ2-1, with no clear D. This CDR3 has 13 amino acids.

Of note for this clonotype: Because the CDR3 is missing its conserved closing phenylalanine or tryptophan, this is likely a read error. The rearrangement links TRBV4-3 to TRBJ1-6; the D gene is possibly TRBD1 (6 bases). There are 14 residues in the CDR3. Per germline, CDR1 LGHNA and CDR2 YSLEER. The DNA of the CDR3 is TGCGCTAGCAGTGAACAGGGATATAATTCACCCCTCCACTTG. Amino acid sequence: CASSEQGYNSPLHL.

Details on this clonotype: Being one base from a much bigger clone, this may be a read error. This chain connects TRBV14 to TRBJ1-2, with D maybe TRBD1 (6 bases). CDR3 size: 14 residues. Germline lookup yields CDR1 SGHDN and CDR2 FVKESK. The CDR3 DNA sequence: TGTGCCAGCAGCACCGACAGGTCTAACTATGACTACACCTTC. Its protein product is CASSTDRSNYDYTF.

Only one count was recorded for this clonotype. The J gene is TRBJ2-1, the V gene TRBV29-1; 8 bases are a match to TRBD2. Trimming at V came to 8 bases and at J to 4 bases, leaving 13 bases not matched to a gene. The CDR3 runs to 15 residues. The germline gives CDR1 SQVTM, CDR2 ANQGSEA. The CDR3 DNA follows: TGCAGCTTGCTTTATAGCGGGGAGGTGTACAATGAGCAGTTCTTC. Protein sequence: CSLLYSGEVYNEQFF.

Concerning this clonotype itself: At one boundary the junction diverges from the germline segment, which might be a read error. This sequence joins TRBV11-1 and TRBJ2-3; 7 bases match TRBD2. This CDR3 is built from 18 residues. Germline V gives CDR1 SGHAT, CDR2 FQDESV (reference sequence). CDR3 sequence reads: CAGKEGTLTRGTTDTQYF. The CDR3 DNA follows: TGTGCCGGCAAGGAGGGTACCTTGACGCGGGGGACCACAGATACACAGTATTTT.